This paragraph covers one T cell receptor beta chain sequence. The same CDR3 can be traced to other DNA sequences in this sample. The sample originates from a study of blood T cell repertoires in COVID-19. V lost 1 base to trimming and J lost 7 bases; unmatched junction nucleotides: 3. Looked up from germline, CDR1 is SGHTA and CDR2 is FQGNSA. The CDR3 covers 16 residues. Some clones are missing from TCRdb's copy, which holds only in-frame ones; the method was immunoSEQ multiplex PCR. The table lists about 15,000 clones, approximately 83% of them singletons, with 35% in the top ten. The sample taken for sequencing was peripheral blood. The receptor was derived from a man aged 70 or older in a cohort sampled during active COVID-19. This chain links TRBV7-2 with TRBJ2-1; 14 nucleotides line up with TRBD2. For the CDR3, the DNA is TGTGCCAGCAGCTTAGAAGGGACTAGCGGGAGAAATGAGCAGTTCTTC. Protein sequence: CASSLEGTSGRNEQFF.